The 18 T cell receptor beta chains presented below share a single source sample, sequenced in a study of human thymus T cells. Method: immunoSEQ multiplex PCR; TCRdb's copy keeps in-frame clones and lacks some. The data show about 78,000 clones, roughly 96% seen once. Thymus specimens were resections from corrective heart surgery. The sequenced material came from thymus tissue. All receptors derive from a boy in the first two years of life with a congenital heart defect but otherwise immunologically healthy.

Here the CDR3 DNA reads TGTGCCAGCAGTTTAACCGGAGGGGGCGAGCAGTACTTC. This gives the protein CASSLTGGGEQYF. The chain employs TRBV6-6 and TRBJ2-7; D assignment may be TRBD1 or TRBD2 (6 bases each). Germline assignment: CDR1 MNHNY and CDR2 SVGAGI (reference sequence). V gave up 4 bases and J gave up 6 bases, with 13 bases separating them. This CDR3 contains 13 residues.

This clone was picked up one time. This rearrangement joins TRBV25-1 to TRBJ1-5; 8 bases line up with TRBD1. The J segment lost 6 bases and the V segment lost 2 bases, leaving 15 bases of the junction unmatched. In germline, CDR1 is MGHDK, CDR2 SYGVNS. The CDR3 loop spans 18 amino acids. CDR3 DNA sequence: TGTGCCAGCAGTGAAACGCTCCGCGGGGCAGGGGGCAGTCAGCCCCAGCATTTT. Translation: CASSETLRGAGGSQPQHF.

This chain uses TRBV6-6 with TRBJ1-2; TRBD1 is a possible D gene (5 bases). Trimming removed 5 bases from V and 8 bases from J, with 15 bases in between. The CDR3 is 13 residues long. Germline V lookup: CDR1 MNHNY, CDR2 SVGAGI (reference sequence). The CDR3 loop reads CASSIPSGPGYTF. CDR3 DNA: TGTGCCAGCAGTATACCTTCGGGACCGGGCTACACCTTC.

The chain uses TRBV6-5 and TRBJ2-2; D is uncertain. Trimming took off 0 bases at V and 4 bases at J, with 9 bases between the two ends. Germline-derived CDR1 and CDR2 are MNHEY and SVGAGI. The CDR3 length is 15 residues. The CDR3 bases are TGTGCCAGCAGTTACTCACTGGGGTTCACCGGGGAGCTGTTTTTT. Translated: CASSYSLGFTGELFF.

The chain combines TRBV7-8 with TRBJ2-5, with D perhaps assigned TRBD1 or TRBD2 (5 bases each). CDR3 size: 13 residues. The germline V gene has CDR1 SGHVS and CDR2 FQNEAQ. V was cut by 3 bases and J by 1 base, with 6 bases left in between. This chain's CDR3 is CASSFGGQETQYF. CDR3 nucleotides: TGTGCCAGCAGCTTTGGGGGCCAAGAGACCCAGTACTTC.

The chain links TRBV5-6 to TRBJ2-7, with D perhaps matching TRBD2 (6 bases). V was clipped by 0 bases and J by 5 bases, with 15 bases between them. Germline lookup yields CDR1 SGHDT and CDR2 YYEEEE. The CDR3 loop spans 15 amino acids. CDR3 region: CASSLDGRWGDEQYF. In DNA, the CDR3 is TGTGCCAGCAGCTTGGACGGACGGTGGGGGGACGAGCAGTACTTC.

The chain employs TRBV5-4 and TRBJ1-4; TRBD1 agrees at 8 bases. Germline V lookup: CDR1 SGHNT, CDR2 YYREEE (reference sequence). CDR3 length equals 17 residues. The trim removed 0 bases at V and 5 bases at J, leaving 9 bases unmatched. CDR3 nucleotides: TGTGCCAGCAGCTTGGACCCCCAGGGGGCAGGGAATGAAAAACTGTTTTTT. Translating gives CASSLDPQGAGNEKLFF.

The chain recombines TRBV21-1 with TRBJ1-1; TRBD1 is taken as the D call from the table, unchecked against the DNA. TRBV21-1 is deemed a pseudogene. The CDR3 covers 16 residues. The chain's CDR3 is CASSKGTGVSRTEAFF. DNA of the CDR3: TGTGCCAGCAGCAAAGGGACAGGGGTTTCGAGGACTGAAGCTTTCTTT.

The chain recombines TRBV2 with TRBJ2-7; D remains unclear. Trimming took off 6 bases at V and 3 bases at J, with 15 bases between the two ends. The CDR3 totals 14 residues. Germline V gene data show CDR1 as SNHLY and CDR2 as FYNNEI. CDR3 region: CASRDPRENYEQYF. CDR3 DNA: TGTGCCAGCAGGGACCCCCGTGAGAACTACGAGCAGTACTTC.

The V call is TRBV6-6, the J call TRBJ1-5, with D tentatively TRBD1 (6 bases). The CDR3 is 14 amino acids. The V and J ends lost 2 bases and 7 bases respectively, with 12 bases between them. Germline V gives CDR1 MNHNY, CDR2 SVGAGI (reference sequence). DNA of the CDR3: TGTGCCAGCAGTTACCAAGACAGGTACCAGCCCCAGCATTTT. This codes for CASSYQDRYQPQHF.

The CDR3 here is CASSERGQGGDQPQHF. CDR3 DNA: TGTGCCAGCAGTGAAAGGGGACAGGGGGGGGACCAGCCCCAGCATTTT. V is TRBV6-1 and J is TRBJ1-5; 11 nucleotides match TRBD1. CDR1 is MNHNS, CDR2 SASEGT, per germline. Losses at the gene ends were 2 bases for V and 7 bases for J; bases not matched to a gene: 7. The CDR3 length is 16 residues.

The CDR3 nucleotides are TGTGCCAGCAGTTTCTTTCGCGTAGGGGCCTTTTATAGCAATCAGCCCCAGCATTTT. Protein product: CASSFFRVGAFYSNQPQHF. The J gene is TRBJ1-5, the V gene TRBV28; weak D call: TRBD1 (5 bases). The germline gives CDR1 MDHEN, CDR2 SYDVKM. The V end lost 3 bases, the J end lost 0 bases, and 21 bases lay between the germline ends. The CDR3 contains 19 residues.

Notes on this clone: At one of its ends the junction is not consistent with the germline gene, which may arise from a read error. The chain uses TRBV7-2 and TRBJ2-1, with D possibly matching TRBD2 (5 bases). Germline V gives CDR1 SGHTA, CDR2 FQGNSA. This CDR3 is built from 14 residues. The CDR3 region is CASSIALSYNEQFF. The CDR3 DNA reads TGTGCCAGCAGCATAGCGCTCTCCTACAATGAGCAGTTCTTC.

A word on this clone: The junction shows a germline mismatch at one end, possibly a read error. The chain is built from TRBV7-7 and TRBJ2-1, with D possibly matching TRBD2 (5 bases). Germline CDR1 is SSHAT and CDR2 is FNYEAQ (reference sequence). The CDR3 has 17 residues. In DNA, the CDR3 is TGTGCTAGCAGCCCCCTACTTCCCGGGGAACCCTTAAATGAGCAGTTCTTC. It translates to CASSPLLPGEPLNEQFF.

The J gene is TRBJ2-7, the V gene TRBV5-1; 14 bases are a match to TRBD2. The length of the CDR3 is 21 residues. Per the germline V gene, CDR1 is SGHRS and CDR2 is YFSETQ. V lost 0 bases and J lost 0; bases outside the gene matches: 14. CDR3: CASSLAGAGTSGGSSSYEQYF. The DNA for the CDR3 is TGCGCCAGCAGCTTGGCCGGAGCCGGGACTAGCGGGGGCTCTAGCTCCTACGAGCAGTACTTC.

The DNA of the CDR3 is TGTGCCAGCAGCAAAGCATCCCAGGACAGACGAGACGAGCAGTACTTC. Amino acid sequence: CASSKASQDRRDEQYF. The gene calls are TRBV21-1 and TRBJ2-7; the DNA was not used to check the table's D call, TRBD1. TRBV21-1 is termed a pseudogene. This CDR3 is 16 amino acids long.

This clone was recorded once. V gene TRBV7-6 combines with J gene TRBJ2-3; 9 bases fit TRBD2. CDR1 and CDR2 from the germline V gene are SGHVS and FNYEAQ. J lost 3 bases, V lost 2 bases, and 15 bases had no gene match. CDR3 size: 19 residues. The CDR3 spells CASSLKAPAGGPTTDTQYF. The CDR3 DNA reads as TGTGCCAGCAGCTTAAAAGCCCCAGCGGGAGGCCCTACGACAGATACGCAGTATTTT.

The CDR3 region has the DNA TGTGCCCCCCTCAGCGCGGACCCACAAGAGACCCAGTACTTC. Encoded protein: CAPLSADPQETQYF. The rearrangement links TRBV9 to TRBJ2-5, with D hard to call. Between the trimmed V and J ends, which lost 10 bases and 2 bases, there was a span of 18 bases. CDR1 and CDR2 from the germline V gene are SGDLS and YYNGEE. The CDR3 spans 14 residues.